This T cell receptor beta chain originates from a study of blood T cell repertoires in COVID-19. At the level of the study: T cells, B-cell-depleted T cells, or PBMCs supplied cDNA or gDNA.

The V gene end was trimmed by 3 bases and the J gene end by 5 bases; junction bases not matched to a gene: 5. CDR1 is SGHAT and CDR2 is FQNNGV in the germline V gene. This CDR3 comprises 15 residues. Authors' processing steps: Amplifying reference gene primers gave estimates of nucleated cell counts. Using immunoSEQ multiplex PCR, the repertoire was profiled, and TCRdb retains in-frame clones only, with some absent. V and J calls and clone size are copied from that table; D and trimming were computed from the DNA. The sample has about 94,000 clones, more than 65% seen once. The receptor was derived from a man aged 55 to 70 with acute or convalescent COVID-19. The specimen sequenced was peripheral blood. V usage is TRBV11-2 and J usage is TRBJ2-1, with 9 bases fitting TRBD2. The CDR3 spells CASSLGAGGNNEQFF. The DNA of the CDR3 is TGTGCCAGCAGCTTGGGAGCGGGGGGAAACAATGAGCAGTTCTTC.